This is a list of T cell receptor beta chains from one sample in a study of T cell responses to AZD1222 COVID-19 vaccine. Method: immunoSEQ multiplex PCR; TCRdb's copy keeps in-frame clones and lacks some. The sample carries approximately 140,000 clones, around four fifths recorded once. The sample in question was peripheral blood, obtained on day 0 of MenACWY control vaccination. Every receptor here comes from an adult in good health. The CDR3 runs from the conserved cysteine through the conserved F or W. D genes are given only for firm matches. Where a row states a size, it is once, few, many or the class of an expanded clone; other rows omit it.

TRBV4-2	-	-	TRBJ2-3	CASSQDPGEATDTQYF	TGTGCCAGCAGCCAAGATCCGGGGGAGGCCACAGATACGCAGTATTTT
TRBV2	-	-	TRBJ1-3	CASRVLYSTSGNTIYF	TGTGCCAGCAGAGTCCTCTACAGCACCTCTGGAAACACCATATATTTT
TRBV18	-	once	TRBJ2-4	CASSPRGGVAKNIQYF	TGTGCCAGCTCACCACGAGGGGGAGTAGCCAAAAACATTCAGTACTTC
TRBV4-2	TRBD1	-	TRBJ1-6	CASSQGRRQGYSPLHF	TGTGCCAGCAGCCAGGGAAGAAGACAGGGTTATTCACCCCTCCACTTT
TRBV18	-	-	TRBJ1-1	CASSLGQNTEAFF	TGTGCCAGCTCCCTTGGACAGAACACTGAAGCTTTCTTT
TRBV3-1/TRBV3-2	-	-	TRBJ2-5	CASSQDPGGSYQETQYF	TGTGCCAGCAGCCAAGATCCTGGAGGTAGCTACCAAGAGACCCAGTACTTC
TRBV19	-	once	TRBJ1-2	CASSRRAYGYTF	TGTGCCAGTAGTCGCAGGGCCTATGGCTACACCTTC
TRBV6-6	TRBD2	-	TRBJ2-2	CASRKSGVNTGELFF	TGTGCCAGCAGAAAGAGCGGGGTTAACACCGGGGAGCTGTTTTTT
TRBV7-9	TRBD2	few	TRBJ2-1	CASSLTSGGSSSYNEQFF	TGTGCCAGCAGCTTAACTAGCGGGGGGTCTAGCTCCTACAATGAGCAGTTCTTC
TRBV3-1/TRBV3-2	TRBD1	-	TRBJ2-7	CASSRATGRGYEQYF	TGTGCCAGCAGCCGAGCGACAGGGAGAGGTTACGAGCAGTACTTC
TRBV11-2	TRBD2	-	TRBJ2-3	CASSFSGDTDTQYF	TGTGCCAGCAGCTTCAGCGGGGACACAGATACGCAGTATTTT
TRBV21-1	-	-	TRBJ1-2	CASSTNYGYTF	TGTGCCAGCAGCACCAACTATGGCTACACCTTC
TRBV15	-	-	TRBJ1-5	CATSSNRTYQPQHF	TGTGCCACCAGCAGCAACAGGACATATCAGCCCCAGCATTTT
TRBV2	-	-	TRBJ2-1	CASSDGQGPYNEQFF	TGTGCCAGCAGTGACGGGCAGGGCCCCTACAATGAGCAGTTCTTC
TRBV11-2	TRBD1	-	TRBJ1-1	CASSSLRDRREAFF	TGTGCCAGCAGCTCCCTACGGGACAGACGTGAAGCTTTCTTT
TRBV7-6	-	-	TRBJ1-1	CASSYRVSGPLTETEAFF	TGTGCCAGCAGCTACCGAGTCTCAGGGCCGTTAACGGAGACTGAAGCTTTCTTT
TRBV11-2	-	-	TRBJ2-7	CASSPRFSGMYEQYF	TGTGCCAGCAGCCCTCGGTTCTCGGGTATGTACGAGCAGTACTTC
TRBV11-2	TRBD2	-	TRBJ2-3	CASGLAGGSTDTQYF	TGTGCCAGCGGCCTAGCGGGGGGGAGCACAGATACGCAGTATTTT
TRBV7-8	-	-	TRBJ2-1	CASSLVVRNNEQFF	TGTGCCAGCAGCTTAGTGGTCAGAAACAATGAGCAGTTCTTC
TRBV7-8	-	-	TRBJ1-3	CASSPDSNSGNTIYF	TGTGCCAGCAGCCCCGACAGTAATTCTGGAAACACCATATATTTT
TRBV7-9	-	-	TRBJ1-1	CASSLGTRGEGTEAFF	TGTGCCAGCAGCTTAGGCACGCGGGGGGAAGGGACTGAAGCTTTCTTT
TRBV24-1	-	-	TRBJ2-4	CATSDPPQPHLAKNIQYF	TGTGCCACCAGTGATCCCCCCCAACCGCATCTAGCCAAAAACATTCAGTACTTC
TRBV3-1/TRBV3-2	-	-	TRBJ1-5	CASSPRQAQGPQHF	TGTGCCAGCAGCCCGAGACAGGCGCAGGGGCCCCAGCATTTT
TRBV7-2	-	-	TRBJ2-5	CASSPSRGRETQYF	TGTGCCAGCAGTCCCTCCCGGGGGAGAGAGACCCAGTACTTC
TRBV5-1	-	-	TRBJ2-2	CASSLETATDTGELFF	TGCGCCAGCAGCTTGGAAACTGCTACAGACACCGGGGAGCTGTTTTTT
TRBV5-6	-	-	TRBJ1-2	CASSPPGHGGYTF	TGTGCCAGCAGCCCGCCGGGACATGGGGGCTACACCTTC
TRBV11-3	-	-	TRBJ2-1	CASSSRQGGEQFF	TGTGCCAGCAGCTCAAGACAAGGAGGTGAGCAGTTCTTC
TRBV2	TRBD1	-	TRBJ1-2	CASSLTGERYGYTF	TGTGCCAGCAGCCTGACAGGGGAACGCTATGGCTACACCTTC
TRBV10-1	TRBD1	-	TRBJ1-1	CASSARTGGTEAFF	TGCGCCAGCAGTGCCCGGACAGGGGGTACTGAAGCTTTCTTT
TRBV9	TRBD1	-	TRBJ2-7	CASSPGTGASYEQYF	TGTGCCAGCAGCCCGGGGACAGGAGCCTCCTACGAGCAGTACTTC
TRBV5-5	-	-	TRBJ1-5	CASSLDPSNQPQHF	TGTGCCAGCAGCTTGGACCCGAGCAATCAGCCCCAGCATTTT
TRBV11-2	-	-	TRBJ2-1	CASSLVLGAGYNEQFF	TGTGCCAGCAGCTTAGTATTAGGGGCAGGATACAATGAGCAGTTCTTC
TRBV29-1	TRBD1	few	TRBJ1-4	CSVELQQGVGEKLFF	TGCAGCGTTGAACTCCAACAGGGGGTTGGCGAAAAACTGTTTTTT
TRBV19	-	-	TRBJ2-1	CASSLRTIYNEQFF	TGTGCCAGTAGTCTCCGGACAATATACAATGAGCAGTTCTTC
TRBV6-1	-	-	TRBJ2-1	CASSDRSAYNEQFF	TGTGCCAGCAGTGACAGGAGCGCCTACAATGAGCAGTTCTTC
TRBV4-2	-	many	TRBJ2-3	CASSQVRDEGGTQYF	TGTGCCAGCAGCCAAGTCCGGGATGAGGGAGGTACGCAGTATTTT
TRBV10-3	-	-	TRBJ2-3	CAIKAAAKSSDTQYF	TGTGCCATCAAGGCAGCCGCGAAGTCCTCAGATACGCAGTATTTT
TRBV4-2	TRBD1	once	TRBJ2-1	CASSPDRSYNEQFF	TGTGCCAGCAGCCCGGACAGGTCCTACAATGAGCAGTTCTTC
TRBV5-1	-	-	TRBJ2-7	CASQSGLSTNEQYF	TGCGCCAGCCAGTCTGGACTGTCCACCAACGAGCAGTACTTC
TRBV7-6	-	-	TRBJ2-7	CASSLAKSYEQYF	TGTGCCAGCAGCTTAGCGAAGTCCTACGAGCAGTACTTC
TRBV3-1/TRBV3-2	TRBD2	few	TRBJ2-3	CASSKTGTSGTDTQYF	TGTGCCAGCAGCAAGACCGGGACTAGCGGCACAGATACGCAGTATTTT